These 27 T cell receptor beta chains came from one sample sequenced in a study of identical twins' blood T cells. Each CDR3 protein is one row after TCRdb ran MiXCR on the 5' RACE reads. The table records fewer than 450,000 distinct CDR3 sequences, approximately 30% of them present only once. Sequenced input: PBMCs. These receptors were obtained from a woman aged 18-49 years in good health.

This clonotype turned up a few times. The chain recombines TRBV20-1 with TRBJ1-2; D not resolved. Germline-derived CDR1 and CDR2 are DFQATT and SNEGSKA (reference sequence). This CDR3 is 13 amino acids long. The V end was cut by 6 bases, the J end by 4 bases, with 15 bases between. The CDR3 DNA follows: TGCAGTGCCCTCCCCCCGGATGCCTATGGCTACACCTTC. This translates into CSALPPDAYGYTF.

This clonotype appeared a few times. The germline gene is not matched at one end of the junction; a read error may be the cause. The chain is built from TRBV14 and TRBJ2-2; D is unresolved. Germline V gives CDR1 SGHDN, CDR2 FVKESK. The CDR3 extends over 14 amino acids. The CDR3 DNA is TGTGCCAGCAGCCCAGGACCGAACGCCGGGGAGCTGTTTTTT. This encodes CASSPGPNAGELFF.

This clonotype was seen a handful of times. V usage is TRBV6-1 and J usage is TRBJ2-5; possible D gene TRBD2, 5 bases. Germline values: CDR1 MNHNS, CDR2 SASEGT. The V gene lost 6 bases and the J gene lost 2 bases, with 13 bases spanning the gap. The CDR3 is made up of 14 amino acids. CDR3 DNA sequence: TGTGCCAGCAGGACACCTAGCTGGCAAGAGACCCAGTACTTC. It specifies CASRTPSWQETQYF.

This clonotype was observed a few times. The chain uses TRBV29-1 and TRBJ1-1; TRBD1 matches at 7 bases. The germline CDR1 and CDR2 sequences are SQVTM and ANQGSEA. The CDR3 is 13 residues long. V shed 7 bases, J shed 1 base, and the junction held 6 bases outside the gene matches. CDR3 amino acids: CSAQRDRNTEAFF. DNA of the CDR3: TGCAGCGCCCAACGGGACAGGAACACTGAAGCTTTCTTT.

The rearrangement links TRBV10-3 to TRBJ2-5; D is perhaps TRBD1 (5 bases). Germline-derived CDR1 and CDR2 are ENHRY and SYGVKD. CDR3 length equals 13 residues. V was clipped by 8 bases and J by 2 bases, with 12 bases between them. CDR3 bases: TGTGCCATCGCTAGACAGCAACAAGAGACCCAGTACTTC. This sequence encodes CAIARQQQETQYF.

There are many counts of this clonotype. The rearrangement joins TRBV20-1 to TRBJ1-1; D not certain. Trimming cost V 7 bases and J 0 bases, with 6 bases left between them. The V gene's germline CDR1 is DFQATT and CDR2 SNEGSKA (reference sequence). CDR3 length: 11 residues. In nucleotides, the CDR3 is TGCAGTGTTCCTTTGAACACTGAAGCTTTCTTT. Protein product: CSVPLNTEAFF.

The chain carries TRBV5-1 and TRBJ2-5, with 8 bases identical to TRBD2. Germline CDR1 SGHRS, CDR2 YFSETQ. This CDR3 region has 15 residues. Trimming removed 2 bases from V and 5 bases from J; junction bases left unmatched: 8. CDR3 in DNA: TGCGCCAGCAGCTTCAACCTAGCGGGCAGGGAGACCCAGTACTTC. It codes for CASSFNLAGRETQYF.

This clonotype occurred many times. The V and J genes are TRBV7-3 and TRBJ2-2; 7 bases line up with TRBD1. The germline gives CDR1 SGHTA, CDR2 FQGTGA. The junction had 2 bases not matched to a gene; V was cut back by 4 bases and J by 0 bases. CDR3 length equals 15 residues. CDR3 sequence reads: CASSSGQANTGELFF. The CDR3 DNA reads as TGTGCCAGCAGCTCTGGACAGGCGAACACCGGGGAGCTGTTTTTT.

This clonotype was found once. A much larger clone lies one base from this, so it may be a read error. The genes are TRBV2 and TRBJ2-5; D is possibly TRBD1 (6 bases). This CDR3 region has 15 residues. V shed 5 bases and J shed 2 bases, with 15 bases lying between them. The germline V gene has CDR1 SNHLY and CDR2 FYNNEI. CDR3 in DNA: TGTGCCAGCAGTCTATCCAGGGGCCCTCAAGAGACCCAGTACTTC. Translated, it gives CASSLSRGPQETQYF.

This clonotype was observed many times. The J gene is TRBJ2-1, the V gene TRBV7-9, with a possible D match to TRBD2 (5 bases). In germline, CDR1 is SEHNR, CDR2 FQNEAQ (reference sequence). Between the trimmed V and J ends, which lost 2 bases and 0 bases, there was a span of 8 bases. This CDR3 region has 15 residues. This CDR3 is CASSLTRSSYNEQFF. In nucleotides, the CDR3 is TGTGCCAGCAGCTTAACTAGAAGCTCCTACAATGAGCAGTTCTTC.

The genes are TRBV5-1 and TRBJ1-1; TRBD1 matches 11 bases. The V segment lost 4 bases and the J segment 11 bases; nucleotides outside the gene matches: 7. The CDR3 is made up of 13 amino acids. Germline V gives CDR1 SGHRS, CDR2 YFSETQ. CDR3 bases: TGCGCCAGCAGCCCACGGACAGGGGGCTTCGCTTTCTTT. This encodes CASSPRTGGFAFF.

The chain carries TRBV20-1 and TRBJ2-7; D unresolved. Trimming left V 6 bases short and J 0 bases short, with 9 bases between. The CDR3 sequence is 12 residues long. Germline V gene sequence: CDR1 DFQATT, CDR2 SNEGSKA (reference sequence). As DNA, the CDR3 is TGCAGTGCCAATGACGGCTCCTACGAGCAGTACTTC. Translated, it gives CSANDGSYEQYF.

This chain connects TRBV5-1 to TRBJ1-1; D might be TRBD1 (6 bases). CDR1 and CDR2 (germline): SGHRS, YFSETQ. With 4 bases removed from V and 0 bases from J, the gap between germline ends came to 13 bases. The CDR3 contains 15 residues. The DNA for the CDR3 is TGCGCCAGCAGCGGAGGAGGGGGGTTGAACACTGAAGCTTTCTTT. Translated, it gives CASSGGGGLNTEAFF.

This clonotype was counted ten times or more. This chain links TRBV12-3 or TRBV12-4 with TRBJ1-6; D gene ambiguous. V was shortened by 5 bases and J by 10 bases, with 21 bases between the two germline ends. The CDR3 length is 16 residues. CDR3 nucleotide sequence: TGTGCCAGCAGTCCGCAAATTGGAAGTTCTGGCTCACCCCTCCACTTT. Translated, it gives CASSPQIGSSGSPLHF.

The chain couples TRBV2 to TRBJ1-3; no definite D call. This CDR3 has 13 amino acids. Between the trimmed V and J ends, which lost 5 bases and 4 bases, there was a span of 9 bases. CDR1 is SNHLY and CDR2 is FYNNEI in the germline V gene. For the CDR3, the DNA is TGTGCCAGCAGTATTCTGTCGGGAAACACCATATATTTT. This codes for CASSILSGNTIYF.

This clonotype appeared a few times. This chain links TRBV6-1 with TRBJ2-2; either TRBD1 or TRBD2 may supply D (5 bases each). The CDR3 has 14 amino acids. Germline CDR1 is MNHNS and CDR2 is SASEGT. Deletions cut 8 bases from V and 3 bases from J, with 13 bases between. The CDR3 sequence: CASGDQSYTGELFF. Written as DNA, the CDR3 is TGTGCCAGCGGGGACCAGTCCTACACCGGGGAGCTGTTTTTT.

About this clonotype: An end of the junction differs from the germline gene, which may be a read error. The CDR3 is CTTSSRVAEQYF. CDR3 coding DNA: TGTACCACCAGCAGTCGGGTGGCGGAGCAGTACTTC. The chain combines TRBV15 with TRBJ2-7; D remains unclear. The CDR3 is 12 residues long. Germline-derived CDR1 and CDR2 are LNHNV and YYDKDF (reference sequence).

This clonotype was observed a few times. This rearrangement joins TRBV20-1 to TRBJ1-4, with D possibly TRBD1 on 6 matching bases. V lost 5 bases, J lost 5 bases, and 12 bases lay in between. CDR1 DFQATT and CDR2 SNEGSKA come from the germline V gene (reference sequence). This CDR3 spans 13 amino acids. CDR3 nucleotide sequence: TGCAGTGCTTCGGGACACCTGAATGAAAAACTGTTTTTT. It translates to CSASGHLNEKLFF.

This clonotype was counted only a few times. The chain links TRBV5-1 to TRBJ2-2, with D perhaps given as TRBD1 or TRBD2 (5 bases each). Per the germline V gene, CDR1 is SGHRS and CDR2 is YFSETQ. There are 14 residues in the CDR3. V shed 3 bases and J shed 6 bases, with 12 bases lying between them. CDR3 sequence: CASSSRGGPGELFF. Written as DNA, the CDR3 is TGCGCCAGCAGCTCGAGGGGCGGTCCCGGGGAGCTGTTTTTT.

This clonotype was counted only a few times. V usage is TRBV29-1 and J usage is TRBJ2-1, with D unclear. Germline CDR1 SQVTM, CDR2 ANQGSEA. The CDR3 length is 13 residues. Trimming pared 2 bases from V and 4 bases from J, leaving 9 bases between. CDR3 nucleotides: TGCAGCGTTGAACCCGACGAATACAATGAGCAGTTCTTC. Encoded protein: CSVEPDEYNEQFF.

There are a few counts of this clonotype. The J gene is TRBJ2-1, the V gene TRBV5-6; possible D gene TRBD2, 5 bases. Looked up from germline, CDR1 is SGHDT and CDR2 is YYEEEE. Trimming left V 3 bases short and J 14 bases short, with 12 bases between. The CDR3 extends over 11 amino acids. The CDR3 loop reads CASSYRRGEFF. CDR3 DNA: TGTGCCAGCAGCTACCGTCGGGGTGAGTTCTTC.

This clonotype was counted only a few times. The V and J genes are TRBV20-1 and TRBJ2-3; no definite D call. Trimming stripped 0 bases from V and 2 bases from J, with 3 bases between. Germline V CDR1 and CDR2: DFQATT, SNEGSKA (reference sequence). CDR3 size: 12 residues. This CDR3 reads CSARDPTDTQYF. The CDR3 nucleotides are TGCAGTGCTAGAGACCCCACAGATACGCAGTATTTT.

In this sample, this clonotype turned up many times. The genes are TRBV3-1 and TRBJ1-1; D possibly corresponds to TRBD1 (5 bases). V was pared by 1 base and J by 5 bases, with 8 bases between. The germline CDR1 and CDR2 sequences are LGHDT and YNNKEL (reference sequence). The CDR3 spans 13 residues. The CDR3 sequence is CASSQGRGTEAFF. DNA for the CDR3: TGTGCCAGCAGCCAAGGACGGGGGACTGAAGCTTTCTTT.

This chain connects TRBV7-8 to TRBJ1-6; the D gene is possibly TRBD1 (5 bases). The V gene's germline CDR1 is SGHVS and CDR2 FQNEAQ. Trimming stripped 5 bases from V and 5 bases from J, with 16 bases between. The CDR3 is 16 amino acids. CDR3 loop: CASSRGRVPDNSPLHF. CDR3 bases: TGTGCCAGCAGCCGGGGACGGGTCCCCGATAATTCACCCCTCCACTTT. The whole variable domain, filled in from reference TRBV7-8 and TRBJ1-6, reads GAGVSQSPRYKVAKRGQDVALRCDPISGHVSLFWYQQALGQGPEFLTYFQNEAQLDKSGLPSDRFFAERPEGSVSTLKIQRTQQEDSAVYLCASSRGRVPDNSPLHFGNGTRLTVT.

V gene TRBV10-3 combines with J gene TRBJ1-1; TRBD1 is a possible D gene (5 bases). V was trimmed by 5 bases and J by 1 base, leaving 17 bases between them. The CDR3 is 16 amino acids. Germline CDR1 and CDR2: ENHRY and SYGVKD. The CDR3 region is CAISIRESLGNTEAFF. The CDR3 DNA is TGTGCCATCAGTATCAGGGAATCCCTTGGGAACACTGAAGCTTTCTTT.

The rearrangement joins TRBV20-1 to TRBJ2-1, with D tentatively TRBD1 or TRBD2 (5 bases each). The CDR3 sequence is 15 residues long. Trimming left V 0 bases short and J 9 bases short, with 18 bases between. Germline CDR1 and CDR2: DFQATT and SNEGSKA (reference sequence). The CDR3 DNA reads TGCAGTGCTAGAGATCACGGGACCCTTAACTTTGAGCAGTTCTTC. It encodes CSARDHGTLNFEQFF.

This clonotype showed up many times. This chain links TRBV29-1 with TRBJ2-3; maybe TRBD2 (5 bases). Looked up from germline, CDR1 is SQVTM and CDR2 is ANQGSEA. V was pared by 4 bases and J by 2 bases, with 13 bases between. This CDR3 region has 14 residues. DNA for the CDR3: TGCAGCGTTGTTCGGGAACCGACCACAGATACGCAGTATTTT. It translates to CSVVREPTTDTQYF.